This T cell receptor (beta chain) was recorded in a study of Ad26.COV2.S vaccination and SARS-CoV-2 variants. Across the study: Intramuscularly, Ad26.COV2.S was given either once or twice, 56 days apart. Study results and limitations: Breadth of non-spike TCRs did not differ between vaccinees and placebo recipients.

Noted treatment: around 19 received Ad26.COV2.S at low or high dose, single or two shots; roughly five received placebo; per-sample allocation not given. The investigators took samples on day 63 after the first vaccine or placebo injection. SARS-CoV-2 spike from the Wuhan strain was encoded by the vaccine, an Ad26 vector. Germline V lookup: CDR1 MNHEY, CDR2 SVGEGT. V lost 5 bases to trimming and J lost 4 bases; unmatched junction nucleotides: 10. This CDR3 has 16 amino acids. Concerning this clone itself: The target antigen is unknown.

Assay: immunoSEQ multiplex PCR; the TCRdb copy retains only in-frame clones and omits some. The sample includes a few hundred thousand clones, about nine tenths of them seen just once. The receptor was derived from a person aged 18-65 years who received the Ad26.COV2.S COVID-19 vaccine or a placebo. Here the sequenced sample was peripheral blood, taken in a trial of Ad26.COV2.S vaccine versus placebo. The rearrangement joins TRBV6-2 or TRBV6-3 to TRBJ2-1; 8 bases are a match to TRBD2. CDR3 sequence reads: CASSRERLAPYNEQFF. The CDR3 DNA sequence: TGTGCCAGCAGTCGGGAACGACTAGCGCCTTACAATGAGCAGTTCTTC.